This T cell receptor beta chain was retrieved from a study of PD-1 blockade in classical Hodgkin lymphoma. As for the study in general: Patients got intravenous nivolumab 3 mg/kg every 2 weeks.

This clone is a singleton in its sample. Time point given: cycle 4 day 1 (C4D1), after 6 weeks of nivolumab. There was relapse after autologous stem cell transplantation in every patient, and there was variation in brentuximab vedotin exposure. Sequencing used immunoSEQ multiplex PCR; TCRdb keeps in-frame clones, though not all of them. The profile shows tens of thousands of clones, 80% of them singletons. The material was peripheral blood mononuclear cells (PBMCs), obtained before the fourth cycle of nivolumab. This clonotype was sampled from a human donor with classical Hodgkin lymphoma.

CDR3 sequence (DNA): TGTGCCGGAGAAGCGGGAGACGGGACCGGGGAGCTGTTTTTT. Its translation is CAGEAGDGTGELFF. The V call is TRBV19, the J call TRBJ2-2; TRBD2 matches 8 bases. Losses at the gene ends were 11 bases for V and 5 bases for J; bases not matched to a gene: 10. This CDR3 region has 14 residues. Germline CDR1 is LNHDA and CDR2 is SQIVND (reference sequence).